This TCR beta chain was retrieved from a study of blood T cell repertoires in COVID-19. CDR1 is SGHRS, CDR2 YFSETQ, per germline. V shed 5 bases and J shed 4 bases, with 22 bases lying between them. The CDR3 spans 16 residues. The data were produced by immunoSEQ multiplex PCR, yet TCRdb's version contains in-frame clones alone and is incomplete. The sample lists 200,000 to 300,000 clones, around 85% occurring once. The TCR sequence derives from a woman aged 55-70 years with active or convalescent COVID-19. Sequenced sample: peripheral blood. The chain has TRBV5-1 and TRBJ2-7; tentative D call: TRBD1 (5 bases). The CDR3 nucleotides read TGCGCCAGCAGAGGGGCCGGGTACGCTAATTCTTACGAGCAGTACTTC. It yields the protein CASRGAGYANSYEQYF.